This is a list of T cell receptor beta chains from one sample in a study of T cell responses to AZD1222 COVID-19 vaccine. TCRdb's table, derived via immunoSEQ multiplex PCR, lists solely in-frame clones and lacks some. Found here are 100,000 or so clones, about 82% of them singletons; the top ten hold 1.2% to 1.5%. The sequenced sample was peripheral blood, obtained on day 0 of AZD1222 vaccination. These receptors all stem from an adult in good health. CDR3s include the opening cysteine and the closing phenylalanine or tryptophan. D genes are given only for firm matches. Clone size is not always given. Where it is, it says once, few, many or a class for expanded clones.

d_gene: -; v_gene: TRBV9; len: 14; j_gene: TRBJ2-3; abundance: -; CDR3aa: CASTPGRGTDTQYF; CDR3nt: TGTGCCAGCACCCCCGGGAGAGGAACAGATACGCAGTATTTT
d_gene: -; v_gene: TRBV5-1; len: 12; j_gene: TRBJ2-1; abundance: many; CDR3aa: CASSLAGNLQFF; CDR3nt: TGCGCCAGCAGCTTAGCAGGGAACTTGCAGTTCTTC
d_gene: TRBD1; v_gene: TRBV5-1; len: 15; j_gene: TRBJ2-1; abundance: -; CDR3aa: CASSLEANRGNEQFF; CDR3nt: TGCGCCAGCAGCTTGGAGGCGAACAGGGGGAATGAGCAGTTCTTC
d_gene: TRBD2; v_gene: TRBV19; len: 14; j_gene: TRBJ2-7; abundance: -; CDR3aa: CASSSGRASYEQYF; CDR3nt: TGTGCCAGTTCTAGCGGGAGGGCCAGTTACGAGCAGTACTTC
d_gene: -; v_gene: TRBV18; len: 13; j_gene: TRBJ2-5; abundance: -; CDR3aa: CASSPGLQETQYF; CDR3nt: TGTGCCAGCTCTCCGGGACTTCAAGAGACCCAGTACTTC
d_gene: TRBD1; v_gene: TRBV7-2; len: 15; j_gene: TRBJ1-6; abundance: -; CDR3aa: CASSLDRGPRAPLHF; CDR3nt: TGTGCCAGCAGCCTCGACAGGGGGCCCAGAGCACCCCTCCACTTT
d_gene: -; v_gene: TRBV5-6; len: 14; j_gene: TRBJ1-2; abundance: -; CDR3aa: CASSLGGPNYGYTF; CDR3nt: TGTGCCAGCAGCTTGGGAGGTCCAAACTATGGCTACACCTTC
d_gene: TRBD1; v_gene: TRBV4-3; len: 15; j_gene: TRBJ1-2; abundance: -; CDR3aa: CASSQDSRGLNGYTF; CDR3nt: TGCGCCAGCAGCCAAGATAGCAGGGGGTTGAATGGCTACACCTTC
d_gene: -; v_gene: TRBV30; len: 15; j_gene: TRBJ2-3; abundance: -; CDR3aa: CAWSLWGSEDVTQYF; CDR3nt: TGTGCCTGGAGTTTGTGGGGGAGCGAGGATGTTACGCAGTATTTT
d_gene: -; v_gene: TRBV6-2/TRBV6-3; len: 15; j_gene: TRBJ1-5; abundance: -; CDR3aa: CASSYSGFSNQPQHF; CDR3nt: TGTGCCAGCAGTTACTCAGGGTTTAGCAATCAGCCCCAGCATTTT
d_gene: -; v_gene: TRBV18; len: 17; j_gene: TRBJ2-2; abundance: -; CDR3aa: CASSPNPIAVSTGELFF; CDR3nt: TGTGCCAGCTCCCCAAATCCGATTGCCGTAAGCACCGGGGAGCTGTTTTTT
d_gene: TRBD1; v_gene: TRBV3-1/TRBV3-2; len: 17; j_gene: TRBJ1-2; abundance: -; CDR3aa: CASSPRRQGAANYGYTF; CDR3nt: TGTGCCAGCAGCCCTAGGCGACAGGGGGCTGCTAACTATGGCTACACCTTC
d_gene: -; v_gene: TRBV2; len: 13; j_gene: TRBJ2-7; abundance: -; CDR3aa: CASSTWGFYEQYF; CDR3nt: TGTGCCAGCAGTACTTGGGGATTCTACGAGCAGTACTTC
d_gene: -; v_gene: TRBV5-4; len: 15; j_gene: TRBJ2-1; abundance: -; CDR3aa: CASTREANSYNEQFF; CDR3nt: TGTGCCAGCACTAGGGAGGCGAATTCCTACAATGAGCAGTTCTTC
d_gene: -; v_gene: TRBV28; len: 15; j_gene: TRBJ2-3; abundance: -; CDR3aa: CASSLRGISTDTQYF; CDR3nt: TGTGCCAGCAGTTTAAGGGGGATTAGCACAGATACGCAGTATTTT
d_gene: -; v_gene: TRBV2; len: 15; j_gene: TRBJ1-5; abundance: -; CDR3aa: CASSVDGNSNQPQHF; CDR3nt: TGTGCCAGCAGTGTGGACGGGAATAGCAATCAGCCCCAGCATTTT
d_gene: -; v_gene: TRBV13; len: 14; j_gene: TRBJ2-5; abundance: -; CDR3aa: CASSPWTDQETQYF; CDR3nt: TGTGCCAGCAGCCCATGGACGGACCAAGAGACCCAGTACTTC
d_gene: -; v_gene: TRBV7-2; len: 11; j_gene: TRBJ2-1; abundance: -; CDR3aa: CASSHGTNTFF; CDR3nt: TGTGCCAGCAGCCATGGGACAAACACGTTCTTC
d_gene: -; v_gene: TRBV5-5; len: 15; j_gene: TRBJ1-1; abundance: few; CDR3aa: CASSSFRATNTEAFF; CDR3nt: TGTGCCAGCAGCTCCTTCAGGGCGACGAACACTGAAGCTTTCTTT
d_gene: -; v_gene: TRBV3-1/TRBV3-2; len: 16; j_gene: TRBJ1-1; abundance: -; CDR3aa: CASSQRWTPPNTEAFF; CDR3nt: TGTGCCAGCAGCCAACGATGGACCCCACCCAACACTGAAGCTTTCTTT
d_gene: -; v_gene: TRBV12-3/TRBV12-4; len: 12; j_gene: TRBJ1-2; abundance: -; CDR3aa: CASSAGGKGYTF; CDR3nt: TGTGCCAGCAGTGCGGGAGGAAAAGGCTACACCTTC
d_gene: -; v_gene: TRBV5-8; len: 11; j_gene: TRBJ2-7; abundance: -; CDR3aa: CASSSWYEQYF; CDR3nt: TGTGCCAGCAGCTCGTGGTACGAGCAGTACTTC
d_gene: TRBD2; v_gene: TRBV30; len: 14; j_gene: TRBJ2-7; abundance: -; CDR3aa: CAWSGGGPSYEQYF; CDR3nt: TGTGCCTGGAGTGGGGGAGGGCCCTCCTACGAGCAGTACTTC
d_gene: TRBD2; v_gene: TRBV7-6; len: 14; j_gene: TRBJ2-1; abundance: -; CDR3aa: CASSRLAGAVEQFF; CDR3nt: TGTGCCAGCAGCCGACTAGCGGGAGCTGTTGAGCAGTTCTTC
d_gene: -; v_gene: TRBV27; len: 14; j_gene: TRBJ2-7; abundance: -; CDR3aa: CASSLSGSNDEQYF; CDR3nt: TGTGCCAGCAGTTTATCCGGAAGTAACGACGAGCAGTACTTC
d_gene: -; v_gene: TRBV6-6; len: 12; j_gene: TRBJ2-1; abundance: -; CDR3aa: CASSYVKTEQFF; CDR3nt: TGTGCCAGCAGTTACGTTAAGACAGAGCAGTTCTTC
d_gene: -; v_gene: TRBV6-2/TRBV6-3; len: 12; j_gene: TRBJ2-7; abundance: -; CDR3aa: CASSYSRDEQYF; CDR3nt: TGTGCCAGCAGTTACTCCAGGGACGAGCAGTACTTC
d_gene: -; v_gene: TRBV5-4; len: 15; j_gene: TRBJ1-6; abundance: -; CDR3aa: CASSFFRDGYSPLHF; CDR3nt: TGTGCCAGCAGCTTTTTTAGGGACGGATATTCACCCCTCCACTTT
d_gene: -; v_gene: TRBV19; len: 13; j_gene: TRBJ2-7; abundance: -; CDR3aa: CASKSQNSYEQYF; CDR3nt: TGTGCCAGTAAAAGCCAGAACTCCTACGAGCAGTACTTC
d_gene: TRBD1; v_gene: TRBV5-1; len: 16; j_gene: TRBJ2-5; abundance: -; CDR3aa: CASSLSPQGAGETQYF; CDR3nt: TGCGCCAGCAGCTTGTCCCCACAGGGGGCGGGGGAGACCCAGTACTTC
d_gene: -; v_gene: TRBV4-3; len: 17; j_gene: TRBJ1-4; abundance: -; CDR3aa: CASSQGSAVTGYEKLFF; CDR3nt: TGCGCCAGCAGCCAAGGATCGGCCGTAACAGGGTATGAAAAACTGTTTTTT
d_gene: -; v_gene: TRBV28; len: 16; j_gene: TRBJ2-7; abundance: -; CDR3aa: CASSLPNDRFSYEQYF; CDR3nt: TGTGCCAGCAGTTTACCCAACGACAGGTTCTCCTACGAGCAGTACTTC
d_gene: -; v_gene: TRBV24-1; len: 16; j_gene: TRBJ1-5; abundance: -; CDR3aa: CATSDQPRGSNQPQHF; CDR3nt: TGTGCCACCAGTGATCAACCTAGAGGATCCAATCAGCCCCAGCATTTT
d_gene: -; v_gene: TRBV6-5; len: 15; j_gene: TRBJ2-1; abundance: -; CDR3aa: CASSGRLASYNEQFF; CDR3nt: TGTGCCAGCAGCGGGCGGCTAGCTTCCTACAATGAGCAGTTCTTC
d_gene: -; v_gene: TRBV29-1; len: 11; j_gene: TRBJ1-2; abundance: -; CDR3aa: CSVPRPYGYTF; CDR3nt: TGCAGCGTTCCTAGGCCCTATGGCTACACCTTC
d_gene: -; v_gene: TRBV6-4; len: 15; j_gene: TRBJ2-3; abundance: -; CDR3aa: CASSPDGPLADTQYF; CDR3nt: TGTGCCAGCAGTCCGGACGGTCCCCTCGCCGATACGCAGTATTTT
d_gene: -; v_gene: TRBV21-1; len: 23; j_gene: TRBJ2-7; abundance: -; CDR3aa: CASSILQIPLDRGKREGLYEQYF; CDR3nt: TGTGCCAGCAGCATACTTCAAATTCCTTTGGACAGGGGAAAACGGGAGGGCCTCTACGAGCAGTACTTC
d_gene: -; v_gene: TRBV30; len: 21; j_gene: TRBJ2-7; abundance: -; CDR3aa: CAWSVGGGRGLRDYISYEQYF; CDR3nt: TGTGCCTGGAGTGTGGGGGGAGGCAGGGGCCTCCGGGACTACATCTCCTACGAGCAGTACTTC
d_gene: TRBD2; v_gene: TRBV7-3; len: 17; j_gene: TRBJ2-2; abundance: -; CDR3aa: CASRSASGAGGPGELFF; CDR3nt: TGTGCCAGCAGGTCCGCTAGCGGGGCTGGCGGACCCGGGGAGCTGTTTTTT
d_gene: -; v_gene: TRBV7-2; len: 14; j_gene: TRBJ1-5; abundance: -; CDR3aa: CASSLAGSNQPQHF; CDR3nt: TGTGCCAGCAGCTTAGCAGGGAGCAATCAGCCCCAGCATTTT
d_gene: -; v_gene: TRBV7-2; len: 12; j_gene: TRBJ1-1; abundance: -; CDR3aa: CASSLGGAEAFF; CDR3nt: TGTGCCAGCAGCTTAGGGGGCGCTGAAGCTTTCTTT
d_gene: -; v_gene: TRBV27; len: 13; j_gene: TRBJ2-1; abundance: -; CDR3aa: CASSYGVLNEQFF; CDR3nt: TGTGCCAGCAGTTATGGGGTATTAAATGAGCAGTTCTTC